This T cell receptor (beta chain) was sequenced for a study of blood T cell repertoires in COVID-19. At the level of the study: Donors in the United States, Italy and Spain gave samples during acute or convalescent COVID-19. T cells, B-cell-depleted T cells, or PBMCs supplied cDNA or gDNA.

From germline, CDR1 is SGHTS and CDR2 YDEGEE. The germline V and J ends were trimmed by 4 bases and 2 bases, with 15 bases remaining between them. The CDR3 has 15 residues. This clone appeared a single time. In the authors' workflow: Reference gene primer amplification in the assay estimated nucleated cell counts. Generated by immunoSEQ multiplex PCR, the TCRdb table keeps only in-frame clones and is missing some. V and J calls and clone size are those listed in that table; D and trimming were worked out from the DNA. The data show about 120,000 clones, with approximately 85% seen just once and roughly 30% held by the top ten.

Sequencing was carried out using peripheral blood. V gene TRBV5-8 combines with J gene TRBJ2-5, with D possibly matching TRBD2 (6 bases). This clonotype was sampled from a woman of 80 years or more with acute or convalescent COVID-19. The DNA for the CDR3 is TGTGCCAGCAGCGGGAGGCTAGAGGGACAAGAGACCCAGTACTTC. It specifies CASSGRLEGQETQYF.